The entry below gives a single T cell receptor (beta chain) sequence along with its context. Its cognate antigen is unknown. This may come from a read error, since a much larger clone is one base off. Study outcomes and limitations: Tumor memory CD4+ T cell TCR gene usage was found to cluster with blood and lymph node memory CD4+ cells and with lymph node naive CD4+ cells. Tumor-infiltrating Treg TCR alpha and beta sequences overlapped most with tumor naive CD4+ T cells, then blood naive.

CDR1 DFQATT and CDR2 SNEGSKA come from the germline V gene (reference sequence). This CDR3 comprises 11 residues. Full-length variable regions came from constant-region reverse primers plus semi-nested Nested Universal Primer A PCR. TCRdb re-analysed the 5' RACE reads in MiXCR, keeping a single row per CDR3 protein. The repertoire consists of tens of thousands of distinct CDR3 sequences, with over 15% occurring once and the leading ten covering approximately 2.5%. V gene TRBV20-1 combines with J gene TRBJ2-7, with D possibly being TRBD1 or TRBD2 (5 bases each). The origin of this receptor is a female donor with breast cancer. Material: naive CD4+ T cells sorted from blood. The subset is: naive CD4+ T cells, CD4+CD45RA+CD25-. DNA for the CDR3: TGCAGTGGGGACGGGTCCTGCGAGCAGTACTTC. This encodes CSGDGSCEQYF.